A single sample gave rise to the 31 T cell receptor beta chains below, sequenced in a study of shared clonotypes between healthy human individuals. The method was immunoSEQ multiplex PCR; TCRdb's version includes in-frame clones alone and lacks a portion of them. The top ten clones hold around 23% of a sample with 95,000 to 120,000 clones, approximately 70% of them seen once. Sequences were obtained from memory CD8+ T cells sorted from blood. Subset in this sample: CD45RO+ cells pooled with CCR7-negative TemRA cells. The receptors here all came from a young woman in good health.

The chain has TRBV27 and TRBJ2-7, with 11 bases aligning to TRBD2. Germline CDR1 reads MNHEY; CDR2 reads SMNVEV (reference sequence). The V and J ends lost 5 bases and 3 bases, in that order; junction bases with no gene match: 12. The CDR3 has 17 amino acids. DNA for the CDR3: TGTGCCAGCAGTCCAGACGCCACTAGCGGGAGACACTACGAGCAGTACTTC. This encodes CASSPDATSGRHYEQYF.

The table lists this clone with a count of one. This chain uses TRBV7-2 with TRBJ1-2; D ambiguous. This CDR3 contains 14 residues. With 5 bases removed from V and 6 bases from J, the gap between germline ends came to 16 bases. Per germline, CDR1 SGHTA and CDR2 FQGNSA. The CDR3 region has the DNA TGTGCCAGCAGCCCAGAATGGTTTATCCATGGCTACACCTTC. Its translation is CASSPEWFIHGYTF.

This chain links TRBV19 with TRBJ1-1, with 9 bases identical to TRBD1. V trimming: 8 bases; J trimming: 3 bases; junction bases outside the gene matches: 10. CDR3 length equals 15 residues. Germline loops: CDR1 LNHDA, CDR2 SQIVND (reference sequence). The CDR3 sequence: CASVPTGGGDTEAFF. CDR3 nucleotides: TGTGCCAGTGTACCGACAGGGGGAGGTGACACTGAAGCTTTCTTT.

This clone has a count of ten or more. Additional DNA sequences in this sample encode the identical CDR3. The chain uses TRBV6-5 and TRBJ1-1; the D is unclear. There are 13 residues in the CDR3. V was trimmed by 0 bases and J by 4 bases, leaving 6 bases between them. CDR1 is MNHEY, CDR2 SVGAGI, per germline. The CDR3 loop is CASSYSEVTEAFF. CDR3 sequence (DNA): TGTGCCAGCAGTTACTCTGAGGTCACTGAAGCTTTCTTT.

The rearrangement links TRBV11-2 to TRBJ2-7, with D tentatively TRBD1 or TRBD2 (5 bases each). The V gene lost 5 bases and the J gene lost 5 bases, with 16 bases spanning the gap. This CDR3 spans 14 amino acids. Germline values: CDR1 SGHAT, CDR2 FQNNGV. CDR3 bases: TGTGCCAGCAGCCTAGCCTTCAGGGTCGACGAGCAGTACTTC. Its protein is CASSLAFRVDEQYF.

The chain uses TRBV4-1 and TRBJ2-1; 8 bases fit TRBD2. The CDR3 is made up of 17 amino acids. Trimming removed 0 bases from V and 7 bases from J; junction bases left unmatched: 11. The germline gives CDR1 MGHRA, CDR2 YSYEKL. The CDR3 sequence: CASSQDRGGGLGNEQFF. CDR3 nucleotide sequence: TGCGCCAGCAGCCAAGATCGGGGGGGAGGCTTGGGGAATGAGCAGTTCTTC.

The chain recombines TRBV7-9 with TRBJ2-5; 7 bases line up with TRBD1. V was pared by 1 base and J by 4 bases, with 12 bases of the junction left unmatched. Germline V CDR1 and CDR2: SEHNR, FQNEAQ (reference sequence). This CDR3 spans 17 amino acids. The CDR3 sequence: CASSLDSTGEFVETQYF. The DNA of the CDR3 is TGTGCCAGCAGCTTAGATTCTACAGGGGAGTTTGTAGAGACCCAGTACTTC.

This rearrangement joins TRBV29-1 to TRBJ1-2; 8 nucleotides match TRBD1. This CDR3 is 12 amino acids long. With 7 bases clipped from V and 4 bases from J, the junction kept 5 bases outside the gene matches. Germline V gives CDR1 SQVTM, CDR2 ANQGSEA. The CDR3 bases are TGCAGCGGCGACAGGGGTGTCTATGGCTACACCTTC. Encoded protein: CSGDRGVYGYTF.

This clone occurred a few times. The genes are TRBV25-1 and TRBJ1-5; a weak D match, TRBD1 (5 bases). The V gene lost 2 bases and the J gene lost 0 bases, with 8 bases spanning the gap. This CDR3 is 15 amino acids long. Germline V gene sequence: CDR1 MGHDK, CDR2 SYGVNS. CDR3 protein: CASSEQGNSNQPQHF. Here the CDR3 DNA reads TGTGCCAGCAGTGAACAGGGAAATAGCAATCAGCCCCAGCATTTT.

The chain joins TRBV15 to TRBJ2-7; TRBD1 matches 10 bases. The CDR3 is 16 amino acids. CDR1 and CDR2 (germline): LNHNV, YYDKDF (reference sequence). V dropped 0 bases and J dropped 6; count of bases not matched to a gene: 8. The chain's CDR3 is CATSRERGQGGVEQYF. In DNA, the CDR3 is TGTGCCACCAGCAGAGAGCGAGGACAGGGGGGGGTCGAGCAGTACTTC.

The DNA for the CDR3 is TGTGCCACATCACGGAGGGAAGCTTTCTTT. Translating gives CATSRREAFF. V is TRBV2 and J is TRBJ1-1, with no clear D. The CDR3 runs to 10 residues. With 10 bases removed from V and 8 bases from J, the gap between germline ends came to 11 bases. The germline V gene has CDR1 SNHLY and CDR2 FYNNEI.

J is TRBJ2-5 and V is TRBV28; D possibly matches TRBD1 or TRBD2 (6 bases each). The CDR3 is made up of 15 amino acids. V dropped 7 bases and J dropped 5 bases, with 20 bases sitting between them. Germline lookup yields CDR1 MDHEN and CDR2 SYDVKM. CDR3 sequence: CASIPSLGGSETQYF. CDR3 DNA: TGTGCCAGCATCCCTTCATTAGGGGGGTCGGAGACCCAGTACTTC.

The chain couples TRBV7-6 to TRBJ1-3, with 8 positions matching TRBD1. The trim removed 2 bases at V and 6 bases at J, leaving 6 bases unmatched. This CDR3 contains 15 residues. Per germline, CDR1 SGHVS and CDR2 FNYEAQ. The CDR3 region is CASSLQGALANTIYF. The CDR3 DNA reads TGTGCCAGCAGCTTACAGGGGGCATTAGCAAACACCATATATTTT.

Remarks on this clone: Different DNA sequences within this sample yield the same CDR3. DNA for the CDR3: TGCAGTGCTCCGGACACCTACGAGCAGTACTTC. Amino acids: CSAPDTYEQYF. The rearrangement joins TRBV20-1 to TRBJ2-7; the D gene is possibly TRBD1 (5 bases). CDR3 length: 11 amino acids. V was trimmed by 5 bases and J by 2 bases, leaving 7 bases between them. CDR1 and CDR2 (germline): DFQATT, SNEGSKA (reference sequence).

The chain joins TRBV21-1 to TRBJ2-7. TRBV21-1 is labeled a pseudogene. This CDR3 has 12 residues. The CDR3 is CASSKRVYEQYF. As DNA, the CDR3 is TGTGCCAGCAGCAAAAGGGTGTACGAGCAGTACTTC.

The rearrangement joins TRBV5-1 to TRBJ1-1; tentative D call: TRBD1 (6 bases). The V end was cut by 4 bases, the J end by 1 base, with 11 bases between. CDR1 is SGHRS and CDR2 is YFSETQ in the germline V gene. CDR3 length: 14 residues. This CDR3 is CASSPGHPNTEAFF. The CDR3 coding sequence is TGCGCCAGCAGCCCGGGACACCCGAACACTGAAGCTTTCTTT.

DNA of the CDR3: TGCGCCAGCAGCACCGAAGACAGAGGATTGAACTATGGCTACACCTTC. Translating gives CASSTEDRGLNYGYTF. J is TRBJ1-2 and V is TRBV5-1, with TRBD1 as a possible D gene (5 bases). Trimming left V 4 bases short and J 2 bases short, with 18 bases between. CDR3 size: 16 residues. Germline-derived CDR1 and CDR2 are SGHRS and YFSETQ.

This chain connects TRBV27 to TRBJ2-7; TRBD1 is a possible D gene (5 bases). Per the germline V gene, CDR1 is MNHEY and CDR2 is SMNVEV (reference sequence). The V and J ends lost 10 bases and 2 bases respectively, with 12 bases between them. This CDR3 has 12 residues. The CDR3 region is CATLGRTYEQYF. CDR3 DNA: TGTGCCACTTTGGGGCGGACCTACGAGCAGTACTTC.

This clone has only a few counts. The rearrangement joins TRBV5-6 to TRBJ2-1; no reliable D call. The ends were cut back, 1 base at V and 10 bases at J, with 12 bases in the middle. Germline CDR1 is SGHDT and CDR2 is YYEEEE. The CDR3 covers 13 residues. CDR3 protein: CASSLFSGVEQFF. The CDR3 coding sequence is TGTGCCAGCAGCTTGTTTTCGGGCGTAGAGCAGTTCTTC.

The J gene is TRBJ2-3, the V gene TRBV6-1, with TRBD2 identical over 10 bases. The ends lost 4 bases at V and 3 bases at J; junction bases unmatched: 13. The CDR3 extends over 18 amino acids. Germline CDR1 is MNHNS and CDR2 is SASEGT. This CDR3 reads CASSGLAGVDEGTDTQYF. DNA for the CDR3: TGTGCCAGCAGTGGTCTAGCGGGAGTCGATGAAGGGACAGATACGCAGTATTTT.

CDR3 nucleotides: TGTGCCAGCAGCCAAGATCAAGCGGGAGGGTACGACGAGCAGTACTTC. Encoded protein: CASSQDQAGGYDEQYF. The rearrangement links TRBV4-2 to TRBJ2-5; 10 positions match TRBD2. The better agreement between TRBJ2-7 and the DNA end casts doubt on the J call. This CDR3 is built from 16 residues. In germline, CDR1 is LGHNA, CDR2 YNFKEQ.

The chain uses TRBV7-9 and TRBJ2-1; D possibly uses TRBD1 or TRBD2 (5 bases each). The V end was cut by 10 bases, the J end by 0 bases, with 13 bases between. The CDR3 has 14 amino acids. Germline V CDR1 and CDR2: SEHNR, FQNEAQ (reference sequence). For the CDR3, the DNA is TGTGCCACCAAGAGGGGTAGCTCCTACAATGAGCAGTTCTTC. Protein sequence: CATKRGSSYNEQFF.

The genes are TRBV19 and TRBJ1-4, with a possible D match to TRBD1 (5 bases). With 5 bases removed from V and 0 bases from J, the gap between germline ends came to 16 bases. Germline loops: CDR1 LNHDA, CDR2 SQIVND (reference sequence). The length of the CDR3 is 17 residues. In DNA form, the CDR3 reads TGTGCCAGTAGTCCCTGGGGAGGGGATGCAACTAATGAAAAACTGTTTTTT. Encoded protein: CASSPWGGDATNEKLFF.

Only a few counts were recorded for this clone. The CDR3: CASSPRRGLEEPQHF. The CDR3 DNA reads as TGTGCCAGCTCACCTAGGAGAGGTCTCGAGGAGCCCCAGCATTTT. The V call is TRBV18, the J call TRBJ1-5, with no clear D. Germline CDR1 KGHSH, CDR2 LQKENI. V was pared by 3 bases and J by 8 bases, with 17 bases between. The CDR3 is made up of 15 amino acids.

The genes are TRBV13 and TRBJ2-7, with a possible D match to TRBD2 (5 bases). Germline V gene lookup returns CDR1 PRHDT and CDR2 FYEKMQ (reference sequence). Between the trimmed V and J ends, which lost 7 bases and 2 bases, there was a span of 12 bases. The CDR3 contains 13 residues. In DNA, the CDR3 is TGTGCCAGCAAAGATAGCGAGACCTACGAGCAGTACTTC. This sequence encodes CASKDSETYEQYF.

This chain joins TRBV13 and TRBJ2-7; D is possibly TRBD2 (5 bases). V was cut by 5 bases and J by 6 bases, with 26 bases left in between. The length of the CDR3 is 17 residues. CDR1 and CDR2 (germline): PRHDT, FYEKMQ (reference sequence). Here the CDR3 DNA reads TGTGCCAGCAGCAAGACCCACCGGGGAAGGCACGCTTGCGAGCAGTACTTC. Its protein product is CASSKTHRGRHACEQYF.

This clone occurred once. The chain joins TRBV9 to TRBJ1-2; no reliable D call. The ends were cut back, 3 bases at V and 5 bases at J, with 20 bases in the middle. The V gene's germline CDR1 is SGDLS and CDR2 YYNGEE. CDR3 length: 16 amino acids. CDR3 region: CASSGVSTRLKYGYTF. The CDR3 nucleotides read TGTGCCAGCAGCGGAGTATCAACACGGCTGAAATATGGCTACACCTTC.

The rearrangement links TRBV11-2 to TRBJ1-2, with TRBD1 matching over 12 bases. With V trimmed by 4 bases and J by 8 bases, 14 bases remained unmatched. The germline gives CDR1 SGHAT, CDR2 FQNNGV. The CDR3 is 17 amino acids. The CDR3 DNA sequence: TGTGCCAGCAGCTATCGAAAGCCGGGACAGGGGGCGCGAGGCTACACCTTC. Encoded protein: CASSYRKPGQGARGYTF.

This clone came up many times. This chain connects TRBV7-9 to TRBJ2-1; 7 bases are shared with TRBD1. After removal of 8 bases from V and 4 bases from J, the junction contained 8 bases not matched to a gene. Germline CDR1 reads SEHNR; CDR2 reads FQNEAQ (reference sequence). The length of the CDR3 is 14 residues. The CDR3 sequence is CASAGQANYNEQFF. In nucleotides, the CDR3 is TGTGCCAGCGCCGGACAGGCAAATTACAATGAGCAGTTCTTC.

This chain connects TRBV10-3 to TRBJ2-5; 7 positions match TRBD2. V was clipped by 0 bases and J by 5 bases; unmatched bases: 6. Germline V CDR1 and CDR2: ENHRY, SYGVKD. This CDR3 has 15 amino acids. The CDR3 coding sequence is TGTGCCATCAGTGAGTCGGGGGGGGATAGTGAGACCCAGTACTTC. Protein: CAISESGGDSETQYF.

The rearrangement joins TRBV6-1 to TRBJ1-3; D possibly corresponds to TRBD1 (6 bases). The V end lost 5 bases, the J end lost 2 bases, and 13 bases lay between the germline ends. This CDR3 has 15 residues. From germline, CDR1 is MNHNS and CDR2 SASEGT. As DNA, the CDR3 is TGTGCCAGCAGTTGGTCGTACAGGGCTGGAAACACCATATATTTT. This encodes CASSWSYRAGNTIYF.